This TCR beta chain emerged from a study of blood T cell repertoires in COVID-19. This clone was detected once. CDR3 length: 14 residues. Trimming removed 2 bases from V and 4 bases from J, with 11 bases in between. Germline assignment: CDR1 MDHEN and CDR2 SYDVKM. Original methodology: Estimates of nucleated cell counts were drawn from the amplification of reference gene primers. Assay: immunoSEQ multiplex PCR; the TCRdb copy retains only in-frame clones and omits some. V and J calls and clone size follow that table, whereas D and trimming were derived from the DNA. The top ten hold roughly 4% of the sample, which has under 85,000 clones, 84% seen once.

The rearrangement uses TRBV28 and TRBJ1-1; D might be TRBD1 (5 bases). This receptor was taken from a man aged 50 or older with acute or convalescent COVID-19. The sample taken for sequencing was peripheral blood. The CDR3 DNA is TGTGCCAGCAGTTTAACGATCGGGGGCACTGAAGCTTTCTTT. This sequence encodes CASSLTIGGTEAFF. The variable domain in full, completed from reference TRBV28 and TRBJ1-1, reads DVKVTQSSRYLVKRTGEKVFLECVQDMDHENMFWYRQDPGLGLRLIYFSYDVKMKEKGDIPEGYSVSREKKERFSLILESASTNQTSMYLCASSLTIGGTEAFFGQGTRLTVV.